This T cell receptor beta chain was sequenced in a study of neoadjuvant nivolumab and ipilimumab in lung cancer. Study conclusions and caveats: Only two of four nivolumab-treated tumors gained richness and clonality by surgery.

J was trimmed by 1 base and V by 6 bases; bases with no gene match: 4. CDR1 is LNHDA and CDR2 is SQIVND in the germline V gene (reference sequence). The CDR3 spans 15 residues. As to this clone: Its antigen is not known.

Using immunoSEQ multiplex PCR, the repertoire was profiled, and TCRdb retains in-frame clones only, with some absent. The data show 30,000 to 35,000 clones, with approximately 90% seen just once and almost 5% held by the top ten. The sequenced sample was peripheral blood, obtained after neoadjuvant nivolumab, alone or with ipilimumab, at or shortly before surgery. The rearrangement uses TRBV19 and TRBJ2-2; TRBD1 matches 8 bases. This sequence originates from an adult with non-small cell lung cancer. In DNA form, the CDR3 reads TGTGCCAGTAGAGGACAGGGTTGGAACACCGGGGAGCTGTTTTTT. It is translated as CASRGQGWNTGELFF.